This TCR beta chain appears in the sequencing data of a study of T cells in Graves' hyperthyroidism and ophthalmopathy. Regions amplified from RNA transcripts were the TCR beta CDR3 regions. Initially, a first-round RT-PCR of the TCR CDR3 employed the HTBI primer set. TCRdb reprocessed the multiplex PCR reads with MiXCR, giving one entry per CDR3 protein. The table lists nearly 750,000 distinct CDR3 sequences, approximately 36% of them singletons. This clonotype was observed a handful of times. Germline CDR1 and CDR2: SNHLY and FYNNEI. Trimming pared 3 bases from V and 0 bases from J, leaving 9 bases between. This CDR3 spans 15 amino acids.

The chain recombines TRBV2 with TRBJ1-3; D may be TRBD1 (6 bases). The TCR sequence derives from a woman in her thirties or forties with Graves' hyperthyroidism. The sequencing input was blood. CDR3 sequence: CASSDQGPSGNTIYF. In nucleotides, the CDR3 is TGTGCCAGCAGTGACCAGGGGCCCTCTGGAAACACCATATATTTT.